These T cell receptor beta chains were read from a single sample in a study of T cell responses to AZD1222 COVID-19 vaccine. The assay was immunoSEQ multiplex PCR, and TCRdb's table has in-frame clones only and misses some. The sample holds about 97,000 clones; around 87% are singletons and the top ten take roughly 10%. The sample in question was peripheral blood, obtained 28 days after the second AZD1222 dose. These receptors originate from an adult who received the AZD1222 COVID-19 vaccine. The CDR3 runs from the conserved cysteine through the conserved F or W. The D gene is left open where the match is weak. Rows may omit the clone size; those that give it use once, few, many or a size class.

V	D	size	J	CDR3	DNA
TRBV6-2/TRBV6-3	.	.	TRBJ2-5	CASSYSDSLETQYF	TGTGCCAGCAGTTATTCGGACAGTTTAGAGACCCAGTACTTC
TRBV28	TRBD1	.	TRBJ2-7	CASIRTGLTYEQYF	TGTGCCAGCATTAGGACAGGGCTCACCTACGAGCAGTACTTC
TRBV28	.	.	TRBJ1-4	CASSSFILPRASNEKLFF	TGTGCCAGCAGTTCCTTTATCCTCCCCCGGGCCTCCAATGAAAAACTGTTTTTT
TRBV4-3	.	.	TRBJ1-5	CASSQVVNQPQHF	TGCGCCAGCAGCCAGGTCGTTAATCAGCCCCAGCATTTT
TRBV6-5	.	.	TRBJ1-2	CASSYHQGRGYTF	TGTGCCAGCAGTTATCACCAGGGTAGAGGCTACACCTTC
TRBV4-3	.	once	TRBJ1-6	CASSQDFDRNESPLHF	TGCGCCAGCAGCCAAGATTTTGACAGGAATGAATCACCCCTCCACTTT
TRBV6-5	.	.	TRBJ2-2	CASSFSGGELFF	TGTGCCAGCAGTTTCTCTGGCGGGGAGCTGTTTTTT
TRBV30	TRBD1	.	TRBJ1-6	CAYQGQEYNSPLHF	TGTGCCTACCAGGGACAGGAGTATAATTCACCCCTCCACTTT
TRBV7-9	TRBD1	.	TRBJ1-6	CASSRDRESSPLHF	TGTGCCAGCAGCCGAGACAGGGAAAGCTCACCCCTCCACTTT
TRBV2	.	few	TRBJ1-4	CASSDEGKLFF	TGTGCCAGCAGTGATGAAGGAAAACTGTTTTTT
TRBV7-3	.	.	TRBJ2-1	CASSLGGQKQFF	TGTGCCAGCAGCTTAGGTGGGCAGAAGCAGTTCTTC
TRBV6-1	.	.	TRBJ1-5	CASSENSYQPQHF	TGTGCCAGCAGTGAAAATTCCTATCAGCCCCAGCATTTT
TRBV5-1	TRBD2	.	TRBJ2-1	CASSLVAGPTYNEQFF	TGCGCCAGCAGCTTGGTAGCGGGGCCAACCTACAATGAGCAGTTCTTC
TRBV5-6	.	.	TRBJ2-1	CASSSFYEQFF	TGTGCCAGCAGCTCCTTCTATGAGCAGTTCTTC
TRBV12-5	.	.	TRBJ1-5	CASGLEVAQHF	TGTGCTAGTGGTTTAGAGGTGGCCCAGCATTTT
TRBV5-6	.	.	TRBJ1-1	CASSLWQGNTEAFF	TGTGCCAGCAGCTTGTGGCAGGGGAACACTGAAGCTTTCTTT
TRBV6-2/TRBV6-3	TRBD2	.	TRBJ2-1	CASSYPGTSGRYEQFF	TGTGCCAGCAGTTACCCCGGGACTAGCGGGAGGTATGAGCAGTTCTTC
TRBV7-2	.	.	TRBJ1-1	CASSLVRMGKAFF	TGTGCCAGCAGCTTAGTTAGGATGGGCAAAGCTTTCTTT
TRBV10-3	.	.	TRBJ2-6	CAISPQGSGANVLTF	TGTGCCATCAGTCCCCAGGGCTCTGGGGCCAACGTCCTGACTTTC
TRBV25-1	.	.	TRBJ1-1	CASKAGTVINTEAFF	TGTGCCAGCAAGGCGGGGACGGTAATAAACACTGAAGCTTTCTTT
TRBV4-2	TRBD2	.	TRBJ2-5	CASSPHENSGETQYF	TGTGCCAGCAGCCCCCATGAGAATAGCGGGGAGACCCAGTACTTC
TRBV30	.	.	TRBJ1-1	CAWRPAGVGTEAFF	TGTGCCTGGAGGCCCGCAGGGGTGGGCACTGAAGCTTTCTTT
TRBV12-5	.	.	TRBJ1-1	CASGLVRQPMNTEAFF	TGTGCTAGTGGTTTGGTACGACAGCCCATGAACACTGAAGCTTTCTTT
TRBV7-2	TRBD2	.	TRBJ2-3	CASSRGSPGGGTDTQYF	TGTGCCAGCAGCCGTGGGTCTCCTGGGGGGGGTACAGATACGCAGTATTTT
TRBV19	TRBD1	.	TRBJ2-2	CASRQPGQSNTGELFF	TGTGCCAGTAGGCAACCGGGACAGTCGAACACCGGGGAGCTGTTTTTT
TRBV15	.	.	TRBJ2-1	CATSRDGWNNEQFF	TGTGCCACCAGCAGGGACGGGTGGAACAATGAGCAGTTCTTC
TRBV5-4	.	.	TRBJ1-3	CASRRTGNTIYF	TGTGCCAGCCGAAGGACTGGAAACACCATATATTTT
TRBV5-6	TRBD1	.	TRBJ2-7	CASSWRGGQTEQYF	TGTGCCAGCAGCTGGCGAGGGGGACAGACCGAGCAGTACTTC
TRBV28	TRBD2	.	TRBJ2-3	CASSLGVAGGLTDTQYF	TGTGCCAGCAGTTTAGGGGTAGCGGGGGGACTCACAGATACGCAGTATTTT
TRBV19	TRBD2	.	TRBJ2-3	CASTALRGGKDTQYF	TGTGCCAGTACCGCGTTACGGGGGGGCAAAGATACGCAGTATTTT
TRBV14	.	once	TRBJ2-2	CASSQDLGGELFF	TGTGCCAGCAGCCAAGATCTTGGCGGGGAGCTGTTTTTT
TRBV3-1/TRBV3-2	.	.	TRBJ1-2	CASSQNPSGRNGYTF	TGTGCCAGCAGCCAAAACCCCTCAGGGAGGAATGGCTACACCTTC
TRBV7-6	.	.	TRBJ2-2	CASSPGFVELFF	TGTGCCAGCAGTCCAGGGTTCGTGGAGCTGTTTTTT
TRBV7-3	.	.	TRBJ2-1	CASSPIGPPGNEQFF	TGTGCCAGCAGCCCTATCGGGCCCCCGGGGAATGAGCAGTTCTTC
TRBV2	.	few	TRBJ1-6	CASGGNSPLHF	TGTGCCAGCGGGGGAAATTCACCCCTCCACTTT
TRBV3-1/TRBV3-2	.	.	TRBJ2-7	CASSQERLMREQYF	TGTGCCAGCAGCCAGGAACGGTTGATGCGGGAGCAGTACTTC
TRBV21-1	.	.	TRBJ2-3	CASSTDTQYF	TGTGCCAGCTCCACAGATACGCAGTATTTT
TRBV7-3	TRBD2	.	TRBJ2-2	CASSGRGLAGANTGELFF	TGTGCCAGCAGCGGCAGGGGACTAGCGGGCGCGAACACCGGGGAGCTGTTTTTT
TRBV7-2	TRBD1	.	TRBJ2-7	CASSRSRDRGNEQYF	TGTGCCAGCAGCAGATCCCGGGACAGGGGTAACGAGCAGTACTTC
TRBV6-5	.	.	TRBJ2-1	CASSQGNGEQFF	TGTGCCAGCAGTCAGGGGAACGGGGAGCAGTTCTTC
TRBV19	TRBD2	.	TRBJ2-1	CASSIAGPGGYNEQFF	TGTGCCAGTAGTATCGCCGGGCCCGGGGGGTACAATGAGCAGTTCTTC
TRBV5-1	.	.	TRBJ2-3	CASSLDSGSTDTQYF	TGCGCCAGCAGCTTAGATTCCGGAAGCACAGATACGCAGTATTTT
TRBV4-3	TRBD1	.	TRBJ1-5	CASSQDFDRGDQPQHF	TGCGCCAGCAGCCAAGATTTCGACAGGGGGGATCAGCCCCAGCATTTT
TRBV4-1	TRBD2	.	TRBJ2-1	CASSQDGTSYNEQFF	TGCGCCAGCAGCCAAGACGGGACTAGCTACAATGAGCAGTTCTTC
TRBV7-2	.	.	TRBJ1-3	CASSPRGGDGNTIYF	TGTGCCAGCAGCCCCCGCGGGGGGGACGGAAACACCATATATTTT